This T cell receptor (beta chain) came from a study of shared clonotypes between healthy human individuals (TCRdb year 2020). The study in broad terms: A couple of women and a few men aged 18 to 49 years were included in the cohort. Per donor, three plates each were used for CD4 naive and CD4 memory, two for CD8 naive, and one for CD8 memory. The study deeply sequenced blood TCR repertoires of roughly five healthy adults to estimate repertoire size and the extent of clonotype sharing between individuals. To increase sequencing depth and limit assay-specific biases, different laboratories used diverse techniques to prepare libraries and sequence TCR repertoires. Per donor, leukapheresis produced somewhere between about 0.85 and 9.5 billion PBMCs.

Using the deep immunoSEQ assay, multiplex PCR amplified TCR CDR3 regions from genomic DNA. Extracted genomic DNA from each cell subset was distributed evenly across all wells of several immunoSEQ 96-well plates, and each plate was treated as a replicate. Each replicate PCR for sorted subsets received roughly 200 ng genomic DNA, equal to about 30,000 T cell genomes. Purified libraries were measured with a Qubit 3.0 fluorometer, size-checked on a Bioanalyzer 2100, and measured again with the KAPA Library Quantification kit. Every immunoSEQ 96-well plate was sequenced on a separate single-read 150-cycle Illumina NextSeq 550 flow cell. Turning to the authors' computational methods: Because the immunoSEQ output included only junctional sequences and no quality scores, the filtering could not be the same as the filtering used for full-length reads. To assign V/J genes and CDR3, sequences were annotated against IMGT germline references using PyIR, a Python wrapper for IgBLAST v1.9. Reads were removed for weak V/J assignments (E-value above 1e-6), missing CDR3, stop codons, out-of-frame junctions, or ambiguous translated residues. V3J clonotypes were defined as sequences sharing the same inferred V gene, J gene, and CDR3 amino acid sequence. Percentage overlap between repertoires was computed as shared unique clonotypes divided by the size of the smaller repertoire. Repertoire richness was assessed with RTK rarefaction, the Chao1 estimator, and Recon v2.1 estimates of unobserved clonotypes. For all TCRbeta clonotypes obtained by the gDNA method from a handful of donors, generation probabilities were computed with OLGA. TCRdb retrieved this table from immuneACCESS and kept in-frame rearrangements only. Not all clones are present; in checked studies, unresolved V genes account for under half, and no reason is known for the remainder. V and J calls and clone size are as listed in that table; D and trimming were resolved from the DNA. The sample records fewer than 850,000 clones, 90% to 98% of which are singletons. The ten biggest clones cover about 0.25% of the sample.

The research as a whole found: Sampling was restricted to blood, and TCR repertoires in tissues likely differ from the TCR repertoires found in blood. Pairwise subsampling indicated that sequencing depth was expected to affect the degree of clonotype sharing among donors. The small number of donors limited the genetic and exposure-history diversity represented. Naive subsets generally had larger estimated clonotype richness than memory subsets did. Rarefaction of sorted-subset datasets indicated incomplete sequencing despite the large sequencing depth. Across a few donors, about 5.2% of naive CD4, approximately 3.6% of naive CD8, 2% to 2.5% of memory CD4, and approximately 0.4% of memory CD8 clonotypes were shared. Compared with non-shared clonotypes, the clonotypes found in all four sorted-subset donors had higher generation probabilities.

A note on this clone: Its binding antigen is unknown. Base qualities were left out, and no much larger clone turns up one base away.

Reading from cysteine to phenylalanine, the CDR3 counts 12 amino acids. The entry retains the CDR3 DNA only, 36 bases that are in frame from base 1. Between the V and J ends, shortened by 2 bases and 8 bases respectively, the junction contains 6 bases. CDR1 and CDR2 are drawn from the germline V gene: MGHRA, YSYEKL. CD8 naive samples were CD45RO-negative cells positively selected for CCR7, giving a CD45RA+CCR7+ population that excluded TemRA cells. The donors were healthy, HIV-negative adults with no recently reported acute infections or vaccinations. Every donor was a Caucasian adult living in Nashville, Tennessee, USA. After blood collection by leukapheresis, PBMCs were isolated using Ficoll-Histopaque density gradient centrifugation and then cryopreserved in the vapor phase of liquid nitrogen. Analytical flow cytometry was used to check the purity and quantity of every magnetically sorted T cell population. Each sorted fraction had its genomic DNA isolated and then quantified by UV absorbance on a Nanodrop 2000c.

Sequenced: naive CD8+ T cells sorted from blood. The intended sense of this specimen's cell subset or site label: CD45RA+CCR7+. The chain employs TRBV4-1 and TRBJ1-4, with TRBD1 as a weak D call on 6 bases. The clonotype comes from a man aged 25-45 years in good health. The CDR3 region reads CASSQTGEKLFF. The DNA sequence is TGCGCCAGCAGCCAAACAGGGGAAAAACTGTTTTTT.